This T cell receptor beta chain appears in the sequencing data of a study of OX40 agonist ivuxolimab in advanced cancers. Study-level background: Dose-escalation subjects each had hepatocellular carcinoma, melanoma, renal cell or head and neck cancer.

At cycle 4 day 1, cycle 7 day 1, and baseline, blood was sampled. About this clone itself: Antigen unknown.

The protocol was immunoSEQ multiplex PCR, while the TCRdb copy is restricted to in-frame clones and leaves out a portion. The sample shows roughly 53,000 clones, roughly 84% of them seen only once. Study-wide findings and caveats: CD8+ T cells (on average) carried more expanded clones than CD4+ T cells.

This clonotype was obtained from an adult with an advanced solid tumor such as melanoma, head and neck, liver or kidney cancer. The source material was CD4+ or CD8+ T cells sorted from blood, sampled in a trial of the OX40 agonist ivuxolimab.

The CDR3 is CASSLDRGLGNTIYF. For the CDR3, the DNA is TGTGCCAGCAGCTTGGACAGGGGGCTTGGAAACACCATATATTTT. V gene TRBV5-4 combines with J gene TRBJ1-3; 9 positions agree with TRBD1. The CDR3 extends over 15 amino acids. Germline CDR1 is SGHNT and CDR2 is YYREEE (reference sequence). With V trimmed by 0 bases and J by 3 bases, 1 base remained unmatched. The full variable domain, rest sourced from reference TRBV5-4 and TRBJ1-3, is ETGVTQSPTHLIKTRGQQVTLRCSSQSGHNTVSWYQQALGQGPQFIFQYYREEENGRGNFPPRFSGLQFPNYSSELNVNALELDDSALYLCASSLDRGLGNTIYFGEGSWLTVV.